These 3 T cell receptor beta chains were sequenced from one sample in a study of blood T cell repertoires in COVID-19. Repertoires were generated with immunoSEQ multiplex PCR, while TCRdb's copy carries only in-frame clones and drops some. The sample includes approximately 76,000 clones, approximately 85% of them seen just once. What was sequenced was peripheral blood. These receptors came from a human donor in a cohort sampled during active COVID-19.

This clone was seen just once. The chain links TRBV6-5 to TRBJ1-6; D uncertain. Between the trimmed V and J ends, which lost 2 bases and 11 bases, there was a span of 7 bases. The germline gives CDR1 MNHEY, CDR2 SVGAGI. The length of the CDR3 is 12 residues. The CDR3 loop is CASSYRSAPLHF. The CDR3 region has the DNA TGTGCCAGCAGTTACCGGTCGGCACCCCTCCACTTT.

This chain links TRBV3-1 (or the pseudogene TRBV3-2) with TRBJ2-1, with D unclear. The CDR3 spans 14 residues. Germline CDR1 LGHDT, CDR2 YNNKEL (reference sequence). Trimming removed 0 bases at V and 6 bases at J, with 9 bases between. CDR3 bases: TGTGCCAGCAGCCAAGATGGTGGCCCCAATGAGCAGTTCTTC. Its translation: CASSQDGGPNEQFF.

J is TRBJ2-7 and V is TRBV6-5, with 10 bases identical to TRBD1. Unmatched junction bases numbered 4, after V lost 2 bases and J lost 3 bases. The CDR3 has 15 amino acids. Germline V CDR1 and CDR2: MNHEY, SVGAGI. This chain's CDR3 is CASSYRQGANYEQYF. For the CDR3, the DNA is TGTGCCAGCAGTTACCGACAGGGGGCCAACTACGAGCAGTACTTC.